One and the same sample provided the 21 T cell receptor beta chains below, sequenced in a study of CD8 T cells in Susac syndrome. After extraction with the RNeasy kit, roughly 0.5 to 1 ug of the RNA was reverse transcribed using random hexamers. TCRdb re-called the immunoSEQ multiplex PCR reads with MiXCR, one entry per CDR3 protein. The data contain approximately 110,000 distinct CDR3 sequences, just under 95% of them singletons. Sequenced input: CD4+ T cells from PBMCs. All receptors come from a human donor in good health.

The chain employs TRBV2 and TRBJ2-4; 11 bases match TRBD2. Germline CDR1 SNHLY, CDR2 FYNNEI. The CDR3 is 18 residues long. V was pared by 3 bases and J by 3 bases, with 10 bases of the junction left unmatched. The CDR3 sequence is CASSEVSGRAALKNIQYF. The CDR3 nucleotides read TGTGCCAGCAGTGAGGTTAGCGGGAGGGCCGCTCTCAAAAACATTCAGTACTTC.

V usage is TRBV7-8 and J usage is TRBJ2-3; D possibly matches TRBD1 or TRBD2 (5 bases each). The V end was cut by 4 bases, the J end by 2 bases, with 10 bases between. The germline gives CDR1 SGHVS, CDR2 FQNEAQ. The CDR3 spans 14 residues. The DNA of the CDR3 is TGTGCCAGCAGCTCCCGGGACCTCACAGATACGCAGTATTTT. This sequence encodes CASSSRDLTDTQYF.

The chain recombines TRBV23-1 with TRBJ2-7, with 10 nucleotides matching TRBD1. TRBV23-1 belongs to the ORF category, with a function that is uncertain. V was clipped by 5 bases and J by 7 bases; unmatched bases: 8. CDR3 length equals 14 residues. CDR3 residues: CASSGQGVKGEQYF. The CDR3 nucleotides read TGCGCCAGCAGTGGACAGGGGGTAAAGGGAGAGCAGTACTTC.

The rearrangement joins TRBV29-1 to TRBJ2-3, with 12 bases fitting TRBD2. The V gene's germline CDR1 is SQVTM and CDR2 ANQGSEA. J was trimmed by 0 bases and V by 6 bases; bases with no gene match: 13. This CDR3 is 18 amino acids long. The CDR3 spells CSVLPRTSGASSTDTQYF. Written as DNA, the CDR3 is TGCAGCGTCCTCCCGCGGACTAGCGGGGCCTCTAGCACAGATACGCAGTATTTT.

The V gene is TRBV7-2, the J gene TRBJ2-5, with D tentatively TRBD1 (6 bases). CDR3 size: 13 residues. The germline V and J ends were trimmed by 4 bases and 4 bases, with 10 bases remaining between them. Germline CDR1 reads SGHTA; CDR2 reads FQGNSA. CDR3 amino acids: CASSSIGGETQYF. The CDR3 coding sequence is TGTGCCAGCAGCTCCATAGGGGGAGAGACCCAGTACTTC.

The chain couples TRBV20-1 to TRBJ2-3; TRBD2 agrees at 10 bases. Germline V lookup: CDR1 DFQATT, CDR2 SNEGSKA (reference sequence). V trimming: 6 bases; J trimming: 0 bases; junction bases outside the gene matches: 9. The CDR3 loop spans 16 amino acids. CDR3 coding DNA: TGCAGTGCAGAAAATCCGACTAGCGGGAGCACAGATACGCAGTATTTT. It specifies CSAENPTSGSTDTQYF.

This chain joins TRBV29-1 and TRBJ2-5; 8 bases fit TRBD1. Germline assignment: CDR1 SQVTM and CDR2 ANQGSEA. V was clipped by 1 base and J by 5 bases; unmatched bases: 9. The CDR3 contains 15 residues. CDR3 nucleotide sequence: TGCAGCGTTGAAGCCCGCAGGGGGCGAGGGGAGACCCAGTACTTC. Translated, it gives CSVEARRGRGETQYF.

V gene TRBV11-2 combines with J gene TRBJ1-1; 7 nucleotides line up with TRBD1. V trimming: 5 bases; J trimming: 6 bases; junction bases outside the gene matches: 9. The CDR3 length is 14 residues. From germline, CDR1 is SGHAT and CDR2 FQNNGV. In DNA form, the CDR3 reads TGTGCCAGCAGCCTCATCGACAGGGTCGCTGAAGCTTTCTTT. It yields the protein CASSLIDRVAEAFF.

CDR3 sequence reads: CSALTRGDTQYF. Here the CDR3 DNA reads TGCAGTGCCCTAACCCGGGGAGATACGCAGTATTTT. This sequence joins TRBV20-1 and TRBJ2-3, with a tentative D call TRBD2 (5 bases). V was cut by 6 bases and J by 5 bases, with 12 bases left in between. The germline V gene encodes CDR1 DFQATT and CDR2 SNEGSKA (reference sequence). CDR3 length: 12 amino acids.

CDR3 sequence (DNA): TGTGCCAGCAGCGTCGGAATAGCGGGAGTGGGGGGCCAAGAGACCCAGTACTTC. Translation: CASSVGIAGVGGQETQYF. The gene calls are TRBV9 and TRBJ2-5; 9 bases fit TRBD2. Germline loops: CDR1 SGDLS, CDR2 YYNGEE. CDR3 length equals 18 residues. V was pared by 2 bases and J by 1 base, with 12 bases of the junction left unmatched.

The chain employs TRBV11-2 and TRBJ2-1, with D uncertain. CDR3 length: 14 amino acids. CDR1 SGHAT and CDR2 FQNNGV come from the germline V gene. The V and J ends lost 3 bases and 0 bases respectively, with 6 bases between them. The CDR3 reads CASSFQASYNEQFF. The DNA of the CDR3 is TGTGCCAGCAGCTTCCAGGCCTCCTACAATGAGCAGTTCTTC.

The V and J genes are TRBV7-2 and TRBJ1-2; a possible D gene is TRBD1 (6 bases). The CDR3 covers 15 residues. From germline, CDR1 is SGHTA and CDR2 FQGNSA. V was trimmed by 5 bases and J by 7 bases, leaving 20 bases between them. The CDR3 DNA sequence: TGTGCCAGCAGCCAAGTCTTTGGGGGCTGGTTTGGCTACACCTTC. It translates to CASSQVFGGWFGYTF.

The V and J genes are TRBV30 and TRBJ1-2; D is undetermined. The germline V and J ends were trimmed by 3 bases and 8 bases, with 16 bases remaining between them. CDR3 length equals 13 residues. The germline gives CDR1 GTSNPN, CDR2 SVGIG (reference sequence). DNA for the CDR3: TGTGCCTGGAGCCTAGCCCGGACCGTCGGCTACACCTTC. It encodes CAWSLARTVGYTF.

The chain combines TRBV7-2 with TRBJ1-5, with TRBD1 as a possible D gene (6 bases). Per germline, CDR1 SGHTA and CDR2 FQGNSA. V was shortened by 3 bases and J by 7 bases, with 10 bases between the two germline ends. CDR3 length equals 13 residues. The CDR3 coding sequence is TGTGCCAGCAGCTTTCACAGGGCCCAGCCCCAGCATTTT. Protein: CASSFHRAQPQHF.

Here the CDR3 reads CASSEKGDRQRGGYTF. The CDR3 nucleotides read TGTGCCAGCAGTGAAAAGGGGGACAGGCAGCGGGGTGGCTACACCTTC. The V call is TRBV6-1, the J call TRBJ1-2; 8 nucleotides line up with TRBD1. With V trimmed by 2 bases and J by 7 bases, 12 bases remained unmatched. The V gene's germline CDR1 is MNHNS and CDR2 SASEGT. The CDR3 loop spans 16 amino acids.

The V and J genes are TRBV28 and TRBJ2-7; D is unclear. The CDR3 consists of 12 residues. The germline CDR1 and CDR2 sequences are MDHEN and SYDVKM. Deletions cut 6 bases from V and 7 bases from J, with 13 bases between. The CDR3 nucleotides read TGTGCCAGCAGATCCACAACTCAGGAGCAGTACTTC. It encodes CASRSTTQEQYF.

This chain joins TRBV19 and TRBJ2-5, with TRBD2 matching over 9 bases. CDR1 and CDR2 (germline): LNHDA, SQIVND (reference sequence). The CDR3 is 15 amino acids. V shed 5 bases, J shed 3 bases, and the junction held 7 bases outside the gene matches. The CDR3 region has the DNA TGTGCCAGTAGTTCGCAGACTAGCGGTAAAGAGACCCAGTACTTC. This encodes CASSSQTSGKETQYF.

The rearrangement uses TRBV7-2 and TRBJ1-1, with D hard to call. Germline V gene lookup returns CDR1 SGHTA and CDR2 FQGNSA. This CDR3 contains 15 residues. Trimming stripped 4 bases from V and 1 base from J, with 13 bases between. CDR3 DNA sequence: TGTGCCAGCAGCTCGGCCGCCCGACAGAACACTGAAGCTTTCTTT. Amino acid sequence: CASSSAARQNTEAFF. Variable domain in full (rest from reference TRBV7-2 and TRBJ1-1): GAGVSQSPSNKVTEKGKDVELRCDPISGHTALYWYRQSLGQGLEFLIYFQGNSAPDKSGLPSDRFSAERTGGSVSTLTIQRTQQEDSAVYLCASSSAARQNTEAFFGQGTRLTVV.

This clonotype was observed once. The rearrangement links TRBV19 to TRBJ2-1; 8 positions match TRBD2. This CDR3 region has 13 residues. CDR1 is LNHDA, CDR2 SQIVND, per germline (reference sequence). V shed 5 bases and J 5 bases; nucleotides not matched to a gene: 2. This chain's CDR3 is CASSRLANNEQFF. Here the CDR3 DNA reads TGTGCCAGTAGTCGACTAGCGAACAATGAGCAGTTCTTC.

V usage is TRBV29-1 and J usage is TRBJ2-1; no reliable D call. The CDR3 consists of 12 residues. Germline V gene lookup returns CDR1 SQVTM and CDR2 ANQGSEA. V lost 4 bases, J lost 6 bases, and 10 bases lay in between. The DNA for the CDR3 is TGCAGCGTTGTTAGGCGGCGCAATGAGCAGTTCTTC. The encoded protein is CSVVRRRNEQFF.

The gene calls are TRBV5-4 and TRBJ2-3; 8 nucleotides align to TRBD2. This CDR3 is built from 16 residues. V lost 4 bases, J lost 2 bases, and 9 bases stayed unmatched. Germline V CDR1 and CDR2: SGHNT, YYREEE (reference sequence). The CDR3 loop is CASSPPGLVYTDTQYF. DNA of the CDR3: TGTGCCAGCAGCCCGCCGGGACTAGTTTACACAGATACGCAGTATTTT.